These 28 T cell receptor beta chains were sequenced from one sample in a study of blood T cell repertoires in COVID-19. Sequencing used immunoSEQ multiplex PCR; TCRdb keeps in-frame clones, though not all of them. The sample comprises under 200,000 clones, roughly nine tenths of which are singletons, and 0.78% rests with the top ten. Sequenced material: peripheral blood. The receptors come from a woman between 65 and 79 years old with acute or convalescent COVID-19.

The CDR3 DNA sequence: TGTGCCATCAGTGACCCCGGACAGCGGCGGGCCTATGGCTACACCTTC. It encodes CAISDPGQRRAYGYTF. The chain employs TRBV10-3 and TRBJ1-2, with D tentatively TRBD1 (6 bases). V was pared by 3 bases and J by 4 bases, with 18 bases between. The CDR3 loop spans 16 amino acids. Looked up from germline, CDR1 is ENHRY and CDR2 is SYGVKD.

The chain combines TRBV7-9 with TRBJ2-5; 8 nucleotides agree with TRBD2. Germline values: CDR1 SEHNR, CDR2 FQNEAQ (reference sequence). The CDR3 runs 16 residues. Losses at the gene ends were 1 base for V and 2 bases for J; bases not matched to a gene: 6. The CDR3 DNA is TGTGCCAGCAGCTTAGGGCTAGCGGGTCCGCAAGAGACCCAGTACTTC. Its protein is CASSLGLAGPQETQYF.

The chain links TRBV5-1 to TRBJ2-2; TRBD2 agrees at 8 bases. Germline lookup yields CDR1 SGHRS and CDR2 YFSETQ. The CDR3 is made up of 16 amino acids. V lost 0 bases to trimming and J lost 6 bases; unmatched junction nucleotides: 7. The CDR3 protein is CASSLAGRATSGELFF. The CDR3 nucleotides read TGCGCCAGCAGCTTGGCCGGGAGGGCCACCTCCGGGGAGCTGTTTTTT.

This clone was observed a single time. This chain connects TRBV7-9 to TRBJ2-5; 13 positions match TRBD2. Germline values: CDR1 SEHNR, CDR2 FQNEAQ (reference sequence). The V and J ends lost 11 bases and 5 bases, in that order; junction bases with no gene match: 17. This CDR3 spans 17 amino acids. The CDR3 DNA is TGTGCCGGCGGGGGGACGTTGGGACTAGCGGGACGGGAGACCCAGTACTTC. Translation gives CAGGGTLGLAGRETQYF.

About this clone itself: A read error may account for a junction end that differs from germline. DNA of the CDR3: TGCAGTGCTACCCGGGACAGGGGCATGATCTTC. Translation gives CSATRDRGMIF. The chain couples TRBV20-1 to TRBJ2-1, with 10 bases fitting TRBD1. CDR1 and CDR2 from the germline V gene are DFQATT and SNEGSKA (reference sequence). The CDR3 length is 11 residues.

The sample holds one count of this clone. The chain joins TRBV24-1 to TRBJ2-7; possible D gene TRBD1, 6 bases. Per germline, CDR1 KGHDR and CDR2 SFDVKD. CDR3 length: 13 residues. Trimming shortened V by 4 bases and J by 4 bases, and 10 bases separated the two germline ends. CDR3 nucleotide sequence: TGTGCCACCAGTGAGGGGGCGCGTTACGAGCAGTACTTC. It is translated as CATSEGARYEQYF.

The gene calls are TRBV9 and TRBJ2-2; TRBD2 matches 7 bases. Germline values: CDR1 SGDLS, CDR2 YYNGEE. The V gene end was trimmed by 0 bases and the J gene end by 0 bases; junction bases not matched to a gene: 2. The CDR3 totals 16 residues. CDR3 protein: CASSVGAGANTGELFF. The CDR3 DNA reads TGTGCCAGCAGCGTAGGGGCGGGGGCGAACACCGGGGAGCTGTTTTTT.

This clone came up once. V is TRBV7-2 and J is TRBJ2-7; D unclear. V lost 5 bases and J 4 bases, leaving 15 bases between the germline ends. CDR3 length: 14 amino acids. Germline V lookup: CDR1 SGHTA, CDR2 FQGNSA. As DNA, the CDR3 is TGTGCCAGCAGCCCCGCGTTATTCGGGTACGAGCAGTACTTC. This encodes CASSPALFGYEQYF. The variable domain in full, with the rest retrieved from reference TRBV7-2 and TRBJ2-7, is GAGVSQSPSNKVTEKGKDVELRCDPISGHTALYWYRQSLGQGLEFLIYFQGNSAPDKSGLPSDRFSAERTGGSVSTLTIQRTQQEDSAVYLCASSPALFGYEQYFGPGTRLTVT.

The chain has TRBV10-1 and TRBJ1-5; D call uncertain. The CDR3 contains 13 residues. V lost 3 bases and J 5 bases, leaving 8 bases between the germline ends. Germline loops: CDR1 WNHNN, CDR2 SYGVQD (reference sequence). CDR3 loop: CASSDQLDQPQHF. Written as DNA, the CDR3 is TGCGCCAGCAGTGACCAACTAGATCAGCCCCAGCATTTT.

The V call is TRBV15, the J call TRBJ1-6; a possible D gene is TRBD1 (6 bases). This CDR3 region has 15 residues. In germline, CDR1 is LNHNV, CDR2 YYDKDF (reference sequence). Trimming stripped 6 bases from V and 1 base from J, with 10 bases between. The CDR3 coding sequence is TGTGCCACCAGGAGACAGGTGTCCTATAATTCACCCCTCCACTTT. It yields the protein CATRRQVSYNSPLHF.

Here the CDR3 reads CASSLGQPHYGYTF. The CDR3, as DNA: TGTGCCAGCAGCTTGGGACAGCCCCACTATGGCTACACCTTC. The rearrangement links TRBV11-2 to TRBJ1-2; 7 bases match TRBD1. This CDR3 spans 14 amino acids. Germline-derived CDR1 and CDR2 are SGHAT and FQNNGV. J lost 3 bases, V lost 3 bases, and 4 bases had no gene match.

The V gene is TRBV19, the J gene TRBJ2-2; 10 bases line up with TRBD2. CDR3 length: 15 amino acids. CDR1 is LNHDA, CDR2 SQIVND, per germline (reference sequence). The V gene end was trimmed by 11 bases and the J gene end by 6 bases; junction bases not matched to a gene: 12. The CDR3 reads CAGSSGSFGAGELFF. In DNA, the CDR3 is TGTGCCGGGTCTAGCGGGAGTTTTGGGGCCGGGGAGCTGTTTTTT.

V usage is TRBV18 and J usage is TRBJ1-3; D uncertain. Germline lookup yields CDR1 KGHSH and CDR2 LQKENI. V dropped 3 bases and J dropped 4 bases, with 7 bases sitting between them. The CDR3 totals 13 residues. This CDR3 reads CASSPSPGNTIYF. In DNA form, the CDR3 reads TGTGCCAGCTCACCGTCTCCCGGAAACACCATATATTTT. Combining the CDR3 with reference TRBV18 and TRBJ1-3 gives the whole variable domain NAGVMQNPRHLVRRRGQEARLRCSPMKGHSHVYWYRQLPEEGLKFMVYLQKENIIDESGMPKERFSAEFPKEGPSILRIQQVVRGDSAAYFCASSPSPGNTIYFGEGSWLTVV.

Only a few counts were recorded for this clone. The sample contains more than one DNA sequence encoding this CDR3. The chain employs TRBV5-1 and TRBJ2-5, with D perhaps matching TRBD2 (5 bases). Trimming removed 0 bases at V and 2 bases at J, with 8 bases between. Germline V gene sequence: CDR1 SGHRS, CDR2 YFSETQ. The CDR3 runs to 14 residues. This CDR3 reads CASSLVGGQETQYF. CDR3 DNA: TGCGCCAGCAGCTTGGTTGGCGGGCAAGAGACCCAGTACTTC.

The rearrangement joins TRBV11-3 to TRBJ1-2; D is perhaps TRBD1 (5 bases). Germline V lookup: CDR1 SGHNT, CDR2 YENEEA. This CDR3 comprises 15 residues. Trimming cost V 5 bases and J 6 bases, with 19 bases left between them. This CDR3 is CASSPEGQGWDGYTF. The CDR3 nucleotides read TGTGCCAGCAGCCCTGAAGGGCAGGGCTGGGATGGCTACACCTTC.

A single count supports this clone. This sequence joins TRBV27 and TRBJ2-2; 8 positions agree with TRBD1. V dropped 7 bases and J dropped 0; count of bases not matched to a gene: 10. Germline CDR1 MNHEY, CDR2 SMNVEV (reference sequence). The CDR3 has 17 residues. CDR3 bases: TGTGCCAGCACGGGGTCAGGACAGGGTTCGAACACCGGGGAGCTGTTTTTT. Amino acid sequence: CASTGSGQGSNTGELFF.

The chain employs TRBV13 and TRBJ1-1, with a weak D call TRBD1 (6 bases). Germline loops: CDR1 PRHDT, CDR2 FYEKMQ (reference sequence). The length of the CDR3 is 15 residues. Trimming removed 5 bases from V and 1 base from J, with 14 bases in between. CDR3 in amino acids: CASSNPDSSNTEAFF. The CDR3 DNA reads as TGTGCCAGCAGCAACCCGGACAGCTCGAACACTGAAGCTTTCTTT.

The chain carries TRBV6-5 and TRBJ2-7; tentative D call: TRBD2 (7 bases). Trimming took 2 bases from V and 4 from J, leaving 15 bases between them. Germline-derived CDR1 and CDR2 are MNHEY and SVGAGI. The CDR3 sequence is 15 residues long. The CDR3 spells CASSYVGGGPYEQYF. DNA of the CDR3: TGTGCCAGCAGTTACGTGGGAGGGGGGCCTTACGAGCAGTACTTC.

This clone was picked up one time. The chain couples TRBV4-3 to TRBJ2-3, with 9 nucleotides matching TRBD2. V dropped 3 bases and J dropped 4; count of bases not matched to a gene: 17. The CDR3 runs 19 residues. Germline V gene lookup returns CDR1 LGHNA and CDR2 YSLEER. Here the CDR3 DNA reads TGCGCCAGCAGCCAGGAGGGCCGAGGCGCTAGCGGGATATCAGATACGCAGTATTTT. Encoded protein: CASSQEGRGASGISDTQYF.

The CDR3 sequence: CASSLRTGTGGKTQYF. The CDR3 nucleotides read TGTGCCAGCAGTTTACGTACCGGGACAGGGGGAAAGACCCAGTACTTC. The genes are TRBV28 and TRBJ2-5, with 11 bases identical to TRBD1. Germline-derived CDR1 and CDR2 are MDHEN and SYDVKM. V was pared by 2 bases and J by 6 bases, with 8 bases of the junction left unmatched. This CDR3 spans 16 amino acids.

CDR3: CATSDRAGWEDTQYF. CDR3 nucleotides: TGTGCCACCAGTGACAGAGCGGGATGGGAAGATACGCAGTATTTT. The genes are TRBV24-1 and TRBJ2-3, with 7 positions matching TRBD2. The CDR3 loop spans 15 amino acids. The V gene end was trimmed by 4 bases and the J gene end by 5 bases; junction bases not matched to a gene: 8. Per the germline V gene, CDR1 is KGHDR and CDR2 is SFDVKD.

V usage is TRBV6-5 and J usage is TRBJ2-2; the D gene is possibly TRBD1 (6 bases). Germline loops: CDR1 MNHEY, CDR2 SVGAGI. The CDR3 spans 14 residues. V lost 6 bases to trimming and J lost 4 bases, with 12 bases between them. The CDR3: CASRNRESTGELFF. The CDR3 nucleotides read TGTGCCAGCAGGAACAGGGAAAGCACCGGGGAGCTGTTTTTT.

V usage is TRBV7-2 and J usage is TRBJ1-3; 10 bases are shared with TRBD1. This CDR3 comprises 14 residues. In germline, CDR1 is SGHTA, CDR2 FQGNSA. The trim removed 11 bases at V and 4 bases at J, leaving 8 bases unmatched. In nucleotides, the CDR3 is TGTGCCGTCAAGACAGGGGGCAGCGGAAACACCATATATTTT. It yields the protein CAVKTGGSGNTIYF.

DNA for the CDR3: TGTGCCAGCAGCCCCCCGTGGGGCGCAGATACGCAGTATTTT. Translating it yields CASSPPWGADTQYF. The rearrangement joins TRBV28 to TRBJ2-3; tentatively, D is TRBD1 (5 bases). Germline V CDR1 and CDR2: MDHEN, SYDVKM. V shed 6 bases and J shed 4 bases, with 14 bases lying between them. This CDR3 comprises 14 residues. The full variable domain, completed using reference TRBV28 and TRBJ2-3, is DVKVTQSSRYLVKRTGEKVFLECVQDMDHENMFWYRQDPGLGLRLIYFSYDVKMKEKGDIPEGYSVSREKKERFSLILESASTNQTSMYLCASSPPWGADTQYFGPGTRLTVL.

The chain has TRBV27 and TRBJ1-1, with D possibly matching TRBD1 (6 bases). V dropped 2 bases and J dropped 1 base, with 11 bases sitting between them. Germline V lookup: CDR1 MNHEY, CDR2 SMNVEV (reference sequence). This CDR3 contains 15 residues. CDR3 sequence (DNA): TGTGCCAGCAGTTTAACCGGGACAAAGAACACTGAAGCTTTCTTT. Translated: CASSLTGTKNTEAFF.

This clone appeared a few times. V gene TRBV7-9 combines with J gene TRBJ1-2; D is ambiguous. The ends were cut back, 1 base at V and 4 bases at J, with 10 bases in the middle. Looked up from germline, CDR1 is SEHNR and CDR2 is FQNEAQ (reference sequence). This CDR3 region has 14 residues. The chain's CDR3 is CASSLDLVSYGYTF. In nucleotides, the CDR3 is TGTGCCAGCAGCTTAGATTTGGTCAGCTATGGCTACACCTTC. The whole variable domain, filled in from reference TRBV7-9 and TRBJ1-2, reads DTGVSQNPRHKITKRGQNVTFRCDPISEHNRLYWYRQTLGQGPEFLTYFQNEAQLEKSRLLSDRFSAERPKGSFSTLEIQRTEQGDSAMYLCASSLDLVSYGYTFGSGTRLTVV.

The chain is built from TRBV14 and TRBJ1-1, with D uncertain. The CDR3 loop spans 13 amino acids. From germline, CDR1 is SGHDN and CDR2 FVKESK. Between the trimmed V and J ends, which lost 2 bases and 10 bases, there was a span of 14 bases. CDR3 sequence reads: CASSQRVGVGAFF. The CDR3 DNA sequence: TGTGCCAGCAGCCAACGAGTTGGAGTCGGAGCTTTCTTT.

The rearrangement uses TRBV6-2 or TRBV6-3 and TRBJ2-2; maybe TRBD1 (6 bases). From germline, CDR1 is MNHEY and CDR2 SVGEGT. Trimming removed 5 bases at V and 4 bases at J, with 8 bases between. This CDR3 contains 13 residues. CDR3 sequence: CASSGTSTGELFF. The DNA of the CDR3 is TGTGCCAGCAGTGGGACATCCACCGGGGAGCTGTTTTTT.